This T cell receptor (beta chain) was obtained from a study of chemoradiotherapy in HPV16-positive cancers. The V segment lost 5 bases and the J segment 8 bases; nucleotides outside the gene matches: 16. The CDR3 has 16 residues. Germline values: CDR1 SGHAT, CDR2 FQDESV (reference sequence). Here immunoSEQ multiplex PCR was the method, and the copy in TCRdb shows in-frame clones only, minus some. The sample yields 15,000 to 20,000 clones, 85% to 95% seen once. The clonotype comes from a human donor with HPV-associated anogenital cancer. The material was blood, obtained from a patient who underwent chemoradiotherapy. The chain combines TRBV11-1 with TRBJ2-3; TRBD1 matches at 7 bases. The CDR3 loop reads CASSLRDSFISGTQYF. In DNA, the CDR3 is TGTGCCAGCAGCCTTCGGGACAGCTTCATCAGCGGTACGCAGTATTTT.